These T cell receptor beta chains were read from a single sample in a study of graft-versus-host responses after intestinal transplantation. Profiling relied on immunoSEQ multiplex PCR, and the TCRdb table lists in-frame clones only, not all of them. The table includes around 7,800 clones, over 95% detected once. Sequencing used PBMCs, obtained 23 days after intestinal transplant. These receptors were collected from a human patient who received an intestinal transplant, so some T cells may come from the graft donor. Each CDR3 is given with its conserved first and last residue. D genes are given only for firm matches. Expanded clones are given a class, and other clones once, few, many or no size at all.

clone_size	v_call	j_call	d_call	cdr3_nt	cdr3_aa
.	TRBV18	TRBJ2-6	.	TGTGCCAGCTCAACTGTGGTGGACATTTACAATCGGGCCAACGTCCTGACTTTC	CASSTVVDIYNRANVLTF
.	TRBV5-8	TRBJ1-5	.	TGTGCCAGCAAAATCCCGGCTCGACAACGGGTATATAGCAATCAGCCCCAGCATTTT	CASKIPARQRVYSNQPQHF
.	TRBV14	TRBJ1-2	TRBD1	TGTGCCAGCAGCCCTTCCGCAGGGGGCTATGGCTACACCTTC	CASSPSAGGYGYTF
.	TRBV19	TRBJ1-2	.	TGTGCCACTAACCCCGGGGGATTCTATGGCTACACCTTC	CATNPGGFYGYTF
.	TRBV6-1	TRBJ1-1	.	TGTGCCAGCAGTGACTCGACATCCCAAGCTTTCTTT	CASSDSTSQAFF
once	TRBV19	TRBJ2-1	TRBD2	TGTGCCAGTAGTATAGTCCTAGCGGGAGCGAATGAGCAGTTCTTC	CASSIVLAGANEQFF
.	TRBV27	TRBJ2-1	TRBD2	TGTGCCAGCAGTCCCGGGACTAGCGGGAGTAATGAGCAGTTCTTC	CASSPGTSGSNEQFF
.	TRBV9	TRBJ2-7	.	TGTGCCAGCAGCCGGACGGGGCAGACGGCCTACGAGCAGTACTTC	CASSRTGQTAYEQYF
.	TRBV7-8	TRBJ2-3	.	TGTGCCAGCAGCTTGATAGGTATAATTCCCACCACAGATACGCAGTATTTT	CASSLIGIIPTTDTQYF
.	TRBV4-1	TRBJ2-2	.	TGCGCCAGCAGCCTCAGAGGGACTTCCTCCACCGGGGAGCTGTTTTTT	CASSLRGTSSTGELFF